This is a list of T cell receptor beta chains from one sample in a study of cytomegalovirus exposure and HLA in healthy donors. Assay: immunoSEQ multiplex PCR; the TCRdb copy retains only in-frame clones and omits some. The table records about 75,000 clones, around 81% of them present only once. Sequencing was carried out using PBMCs. The receptors were gathered from a man aged 30 to 39 in good health and CMV-seronegative. Both conserved end residues are trimmed from each CDR3.

V	J	CDR3
TRBV7-9	TRBJ1-1	ASSRTTRGGEAF
TRBV11-2	TRBJ2-7	ASSPGTGEGYEQY
TRBV2	TRBJ1-3	ASRETGAVDTIY
TRBV28	TRBJ1-2	ASLQDRGLYGYT
TRBV5-6	TRBJ1-4	ASSWGGVGEKLF
TRBV21-1	TRBJ1-1	ASSTYTGAEGEAF
TRBV27	TRBJ1-5	ASSLRDANQPQH
TRBV18	TRBJ1-4	ASSQGQAQANEKLF
TRBV5-1	TRBJ2-3	ASSLGASTDTQY
TRBV5-4	TRBJ2-1	ASSPRVWQANEQF
TRBV14	TRBJ2-5	ASSRRDRGETQY
TRBV4-3	TRBJ2-1	ASSRLDRDLNEQF
TRBV30	TRBJ1-1	AWKTGNWGTEAF
TRBV28	TRBJ1-5	ASSLLQGHQPQH
TRBV5-4	TRBJ2-1	ASSFFLAGEQF
TRBV27	TRBJ2-3	ASSLAGGPTDTQY
TRBV7-2	TRBJ2-3	ASSFYLGTDTQY
TRBV6-5	TRBJ2-5	ASSYSAVQETQY
TRBV7-2	TRBJ1-5	ASSLGSGTGNQPQH